A single sample is the source of the 13 T cell receptor beta chains below, sequenced in a study. MiXCR, run by TCRdb on the RT-PCR reads, gives a single entry per CDR3 protein. This table has more than 600,000 distinct CDR3 sequences, 14% appearing once. The sequencing sample was made of memory CD4+ T cells from blood. All receptors come from a female donor in good health, serving as a healthy control.

With regard to this clonotype: The junction and the germline gene differ at one end; a read error may be behind it. The V and J genes are TRBV12-3 or TRBV12-4 and TRBJ1-1, with D unclear. The CDR3 length is 14 residues. The DNA for the CDR3 is TGTGCCAGAAGTTTAACAAGTGGGAGCACTGAAGCTTTCTTT. Amino acid sequence: CARSLTSGSTEAFF.

This clonotype was seen a few times. The chain joins TRBV20-1 to TRBJ1-1; TRBD1 might be the D (5 bases). This CDR3 is 12 amino acids long. V dropped 3 bases and J dropped 1 base, with 6 bases sitting between them. CDR1 and CDR2 from the germline V gene are DFQATT and SNEGSKA (reference sequence). CDR3 amino acids: CSARTANTEAFF. The CDR3, as DNA: TGCAGTGCTAGGACAGCGAACACTGAAGCTTTCTTT.

The chain couples TRBV20-1 to TRBJ2-3; 8 bases agree with TRBD2. Germline values: CDR1 DFQATT, CDR2 SNEGSKA (reference sequence). The CDR3 totals 15 residues. V was clipped by 6 bases and J by 0 bases; unmatched bases: 8. Here the CDR3 DNA reads TGCAGTGCCGGGCGCGGCGGGAGGAGCACAGATACGCAGTATTTT. It codes for CSAGRGGRSTDTQYF.

V and J are TRBV6-5 and TRBJ2-5; D unclear. Germline loops: CDR1 MNHEY, CDR2 SVGAGI. CDR3 length: 14 residues. Trimming cost V 0 bases and J 2 bases, with 7 bases left between them. The CDR3 DNA follows: TGTGCCAGCAGTTACTCGGTCCAGCAAGAGACCCAGTACTTC. It translates to CASSYSVQQETQYF.

In its sample, this clonotype was seen many times. This chain links TRBV6-5 with TRBJ2-1; D is possibly TRBD1 (7 bases). CDR3 length equals 13 residues. Trimming removed 7 bases from V and 9 bases from J, with 16 bases in between. CDR1 and CDR2 from the germline V gene are MNHEY and SVGAGI. CDR3: CASTAHRGGEQFF. In DNA, the CDR3 is TGTGCCAGCACCGCTCACAGGGGAGGTGAGCAGTTCTTC.

The chain has TRBV30 and TRBJ1-2; D is perhaps TRBD1 (5 bases). Germline CDR1 and CDR2: GTSNPN and SVGIG (reference sequence). V was shortened by 0 bases and J by 2 bases, with 19 bases between the two germline ends. The CDR3 extends over 17 amino acids. The DNA of the CDR3 is TGTGCCTGGAGTGTACCCCAGGGTAACTCAGGGAACTATGGCTACACCTTC. Its translation is CAWSVPQGNSGNYGYTF.

This clonotype came up many times. J is TRBJ1-5 and V is TRBV30, with 9 nucleotides matching TRBD1. Per germline, CDR1 GTSNPN and CDR2 SVGIG (reference sequence). The V segment lost 4 bases and the J segment 6 bases; nucleotides outside the gene matches: 1. The length of the CDR3 is 12 residues. The CDR3 DNA sequence: TGTGCCTGGACGACAGGGGGTCAGCCCCAGCATTTT. Translation: CAWTTGGQPQHF.

This clonotype showed up just a few times. This chain links TRBV15 with TRBJ2-3, with 11 nucleotides matching TRBD2. This CDR3 has 16 residues. The V gene's germline CDR1 is LNHNV and CDR2 YYDKDF (reference sequence). The junction had 12 bases not matched to a gene; V was cut back by 2 bases and J by 11 bases. CDR3 bases: TGTGCCACCAGCAGAATCCGGGGACTAGCGGAAGTGAGGCAGTATTTT. Encoded protein: CATSRIRGLAEVRQYF.

This clonotype was seen many times. The rearrangement links TRBV10-3 to TRBJ2-1; TRBD2 is a possible D gene (6 bases). The CDR3 length is 11 residues. CDR1 and CDR2 (germline): ENHRY, SYGVKD. Trimming stripped 9 bases from V and 6 bases from J, with 9 bases between. This CDR3 is CAITSSNEQFF. CDR3 nucleotides: TGTGCCATTACTAGCTCCAATGAGCAGTTCTTC.

This clonotype appeared a few times. The chain employs TRBV20-1 and TRBJ2-6; D tentatively reads TRBD1 or TRBD2 (5 bases each). Germline V gene data show CDR1 as DFQATT and CDR2 as SNEGSKA (reference sequence). The CDR3 loop spans 18 amino acids. The V and J ends lost 0 bases and 0 bases respectively, with 15 bases between them. CDR3 loop: CSARDMRGGSSGANVLTF. CDR3 DNA sequence: TGCAGTGCTAGAGATATGAGGGGTGGAAGCTCTGGGGCCAACGTCCTGACTTTC.

V gene TRBV7-2 combines with J gene TRBJ1-2; D is unresolved. With 0 bases removed from V and 6 bases from J, the gap between germline ends came to 5 bases. Germline V gene sequence: CDR1 SGHTA, CDR2 FQGNSA. The CDR3 extends over 12 amino acids. The CDR3 region has the DNA TGTGCCAGCAGCTTAGCCACACATGGCTACACCTTC. Translated: CASSLATHGYTF.

This clonotype has a handful of counts. The chain links TRBV6-6 to TRBJ1-6; TRBD1 matches at 8 bases. CDR1 is MNHNY and CDR2 is SVGAGI in the germline V gene (reference sequence). This CDR3 is built from 15 residues. Trimming took 4 bases from V and 9 from J; bases not matched to a gene: 8. The CDR3 region has the DNA TGTGCCAGCAGTTTCGACAGGGGTAGTGGTTCACCCCTCCACTTT. The encoded protein is CASSFDRGSGSPLHF.

The CDR3 sequence is CAIKGQSNQPQHF. In DNA, the CDR3 is TGTGCCATCAAGGGCCAGAGCAATCAGCCCCAGCATTTT. The chain uses TRBV10-3 and TRBJ1-5, with D unresolved. The ends were cut back, 7 bases at V and 1 base at J, with 8 bases in the middle. Germline-derived CDR1 and CDR2 are ENHRY and SYGVKD. This CDR3 comprises 13 residues.